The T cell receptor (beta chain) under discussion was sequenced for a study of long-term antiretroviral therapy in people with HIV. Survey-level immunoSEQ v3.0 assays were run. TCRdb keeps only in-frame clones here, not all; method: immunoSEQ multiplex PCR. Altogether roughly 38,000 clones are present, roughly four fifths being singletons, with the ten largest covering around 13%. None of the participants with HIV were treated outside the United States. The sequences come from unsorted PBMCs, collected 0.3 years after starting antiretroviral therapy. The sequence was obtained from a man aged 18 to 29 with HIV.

As DNA, the CDR3 is TGTGCCTGGAGTGTAAGTCTCGGTACCAACACTGAAGCTTTCTTT. This gives the protein CAWSVSLGTNTEAFF. This chain uses TRBV30 with TRBJ1-1; D gene uncertain. This CDR3 has 15 amino acids. CDR1 is GTSNPN and CDR2 is SVGIG in the germline V gene (reference sequence). V was pared by 0 bases and J by 2 bases, with 13 bases between. Full variable domain (rest looked up from reference TRBV30 and TRBJ1-1): SQTIHQWPATLVQPVGSPLSLECTVEGTSNPNLYWYRQAAGRGLQLLFYSVGIGQISSEVPQNLSASRPQDRQFILSSKKLLLSDSGFYLCAWSVSLGTNTEAFFGQGTRLTVV.